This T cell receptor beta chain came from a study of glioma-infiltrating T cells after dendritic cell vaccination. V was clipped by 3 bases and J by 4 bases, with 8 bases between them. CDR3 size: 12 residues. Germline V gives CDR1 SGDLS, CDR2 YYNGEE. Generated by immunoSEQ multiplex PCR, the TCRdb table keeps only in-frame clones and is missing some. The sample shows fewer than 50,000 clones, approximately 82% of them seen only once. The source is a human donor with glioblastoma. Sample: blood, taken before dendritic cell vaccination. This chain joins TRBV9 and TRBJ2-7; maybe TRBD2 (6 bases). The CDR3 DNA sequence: TGTGCCAGCAGCGGGGGAGGATACGAGCAGTACTTC. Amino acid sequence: CASSGGGYEQYF.